The clone carrying this T cell receptor beta chain appeared a few times. The V end lost 0 bases, the J end lost 3 bases, and 18 bases lay between the germline ends. The CDR3 is made up of 17 amino acids. The germline CDR1 and CDR2 sequences are MGHRA and YSYEKL. The data are from a study of T-cell memory formation after mild COVID-19. TCRdb re-analysed the 5' RACE reads in MiXCR, keeping a single row per CDR3 protein. The sample holds roughly 450,000 distinct CDR3 sequences, roughly 18% seen once. The J gene is TRBJ2-7, the V gene TRBV4-1, with D tentatively TRBD1 (6 bases). Sample: PBMCs or a T cell subset sorted from them (not recorded which). The receptor comes from an adult woman who had mild COVID-19 (a few samples of this study predate the infection). Cell type and time point are not known. The CDR3 nucleotides are TGCGCCAGCAGCCAAGAAAAACGCACAGGGATACACTACGAGCAGTACTTC. Protein product: CASSQEKRTGIHYEQYF.